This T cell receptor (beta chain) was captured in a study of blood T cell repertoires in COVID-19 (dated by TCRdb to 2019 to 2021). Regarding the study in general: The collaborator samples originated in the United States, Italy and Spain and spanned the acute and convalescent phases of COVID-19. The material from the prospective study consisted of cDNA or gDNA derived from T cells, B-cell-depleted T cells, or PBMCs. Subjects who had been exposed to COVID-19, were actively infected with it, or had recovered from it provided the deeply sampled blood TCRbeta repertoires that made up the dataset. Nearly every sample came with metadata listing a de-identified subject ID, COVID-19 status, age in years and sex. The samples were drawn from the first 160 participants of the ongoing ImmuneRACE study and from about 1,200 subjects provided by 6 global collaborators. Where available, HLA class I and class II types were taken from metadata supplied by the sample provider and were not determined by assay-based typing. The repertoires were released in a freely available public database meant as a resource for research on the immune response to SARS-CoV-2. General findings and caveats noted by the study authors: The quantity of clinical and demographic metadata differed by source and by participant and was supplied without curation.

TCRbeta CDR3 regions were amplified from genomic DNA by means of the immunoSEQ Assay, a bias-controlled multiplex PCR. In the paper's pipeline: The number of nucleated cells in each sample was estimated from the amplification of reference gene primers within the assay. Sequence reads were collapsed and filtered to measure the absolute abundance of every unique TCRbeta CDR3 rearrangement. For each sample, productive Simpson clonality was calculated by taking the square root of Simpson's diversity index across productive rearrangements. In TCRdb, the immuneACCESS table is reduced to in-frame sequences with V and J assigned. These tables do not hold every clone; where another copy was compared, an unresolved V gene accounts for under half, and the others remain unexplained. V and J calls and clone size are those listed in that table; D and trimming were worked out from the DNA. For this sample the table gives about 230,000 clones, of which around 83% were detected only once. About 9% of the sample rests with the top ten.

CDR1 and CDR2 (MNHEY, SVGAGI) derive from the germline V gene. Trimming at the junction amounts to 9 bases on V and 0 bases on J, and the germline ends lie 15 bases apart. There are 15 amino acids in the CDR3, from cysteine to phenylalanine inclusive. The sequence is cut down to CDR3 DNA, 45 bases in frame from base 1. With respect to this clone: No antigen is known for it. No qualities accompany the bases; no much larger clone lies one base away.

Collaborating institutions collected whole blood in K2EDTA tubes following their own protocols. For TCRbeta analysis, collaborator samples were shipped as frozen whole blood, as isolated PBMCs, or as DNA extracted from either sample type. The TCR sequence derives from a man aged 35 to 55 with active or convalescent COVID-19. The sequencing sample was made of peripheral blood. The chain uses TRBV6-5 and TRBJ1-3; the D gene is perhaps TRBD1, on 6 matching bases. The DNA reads TGTGCCAGTCTCCCGGGACACCTCTCTGGAAACACCATATATTTT. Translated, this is CASLPGHLSGNTIYF.